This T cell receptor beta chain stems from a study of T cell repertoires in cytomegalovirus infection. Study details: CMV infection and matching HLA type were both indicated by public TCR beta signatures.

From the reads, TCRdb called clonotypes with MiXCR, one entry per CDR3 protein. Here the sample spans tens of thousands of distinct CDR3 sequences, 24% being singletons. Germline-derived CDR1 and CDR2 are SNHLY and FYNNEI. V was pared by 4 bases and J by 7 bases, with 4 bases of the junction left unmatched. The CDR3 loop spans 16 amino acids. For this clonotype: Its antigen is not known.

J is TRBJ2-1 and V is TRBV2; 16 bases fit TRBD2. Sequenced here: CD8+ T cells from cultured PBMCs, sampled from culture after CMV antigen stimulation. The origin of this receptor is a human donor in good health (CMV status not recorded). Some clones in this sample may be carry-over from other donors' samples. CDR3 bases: TGTGCCAGCAGTGGGGGACTAGCGGGAGGGCGAAATGAGCAGTTCTTC. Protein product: CASSGGLAGGRNEQFF.